A selection of T cell receptor beta chains follows, all from one sample in a study of OX40 agonist ivuxolimab in advanced cancers. The data were produced by immunoSEQ multiplex PCR, yet TCRdb's version contains in-frame clones alone and is incomplete. The table includes about 7,700 clones, just over 85% detected once. Here the sequenced sample was CD4+ or CD8+ T cells sorted from blood, taken in a trial of the OX40 agonist ivuxolimab. Receptors were obtained from an adult with an advanced solid tumor such as melanoma, head and neck, liver or kidney cancer. The CDR3 runs from the conserved cysteine through the conserved F or W. Fields, in order: J gene, V gene, D gene, clone size, CDR3 DNA, CDR3 protein. A D gene is named only where the DNA matches it firmly. The size field is filled for only some rows; it gives once, few, many or a size class.

TRBJ1-5	TRBV6-4	-	once	TGTGCCAGCAGCAGGGAGGAGGGTCAGCCCCAGCATTTT	CASSREEGQPQHF
TRBJ2-3	TRBV4-2	TRBD1	-	TGTGCCAGCAGCCAAAAAGGGGGCCCAGATACGCAGTATTTT	CASSQKGGPDTQYF
TRBJ2-7	TRBV29-1	TRBD2	-	TGCAGCGTTGAAAGGCGGGAGGGCCGTTTTCACGAGCAGTACTTC	CSVERREGRFHEQYF
TRBJ2-7	TRBV30	-	-	TGTGCCTGGAGCCCGGTAGGGGGGATCTCCTACGAGCAGTACTTC	CAWSPVGGISYEQYF
TRBJ1-6	TRBV5-1	TRBD1	-	TGCGCCAGCAGCCTAGGACAGGGAAAGGATAATTCACCCCTCCACTTT	CASSLGQGKDNSPLHF
TRBJ1-3	TRBV9	TRBD1	-	TGTGCCAGCAGCGTAGAGGGGGCGCGTGGAAACACCATATATTTT	CASSVEGARGNTIYF
TRBJ2-1	TRBV7-7	-	once	TGTGCTAGCAGCCCACTTACAGGGAATGGCATGTTCTTC	CASSPLTGNGMFF
TRBJ2-7	TRBV6-6	TRBD2	-	TGTGCCAGCAGTTACCCGGAGCGGGGCTACGAGCAGTACTTC	CASSYPERGYEQYF
TRBJ1-3	TRBV19	-	-	TGTGCCAGTAGTGTGGGAGTTACCACGACTGGAAACACCATATATTTT	CASSVGVTTTGNTIYF
TRBJ1-1	TRBV7-3	TRBD1	-	TGTGCCAGCAGCTCGGGACAGGAGAACACTGAAGCTTTCTTT	CASSSGQENTEAFF
TRBJ2-6	TRBV28	-	-	TGTGCCAGCAGTTTACCAGGGTCTGGGGCCAACGTCCTGACTTTC	CASSLPGSGANVLTF
TRBJ1-1	TRBV28	-	-	TGTGCCAGCAGCCCCGGGAGAGGGCGGGAAACTGAAGCTTTCTTT	CASSPGRGRETEAFF
TRBJ2-7	TRBV18	-	-	TGTGCCAGCTCGCCTACAGGGACGGGGATCGTAGAGCAGTACTTC	CASSPTGTGIVEQYF
TRBJ1-6	TRBV19	TRBD1	-	TGTGCCAGCCGGGACAGCCATAATTCACCCCTCCACTTT	CASRDSHNSPLHF
TRBJ2-1	TRBV11-3	TRBD1	-	TGTGCCAGCAGTCTACAGGGGGCTTTACATGAGCAGTTCTTC	CASSLQGALHEQFF
TRBJ2-6	TRBV19	-	-	TGTGCCAGTAGTCCAGGGGTCTTTGGGGCCAACGTCCTGACTTTC	CASSPGVFGANVLTF
TRBJ2-2	TRBV5-1	TRBD1	-	TGCGCCAGCAGCTTGGCCCGACAGGGTGGCGGGGAGCTGTTTTTT	CASSLARQGGGELFF
TRBJ1-1	TRBV28	-	-	TGTGCCAGCAGTTTATTGATTCGCCGCTCCGGGATCATGAACACTGAAGCTTTCTTT	CASSLLIRRSGIMNTEAFF
TRBJ1-1	TRBV9	-	-	TGTGCCAGCAGCGTTACAGTGAACACTGAAGCTTTCTTT	CASSVTVNTEAFF
TRBJ2-7	TRBV4-1	-	-	TGCGCCAGCAGCCCCACCGGCGGGCTAACCTACGAGCAGTACTTC	CASSPTGGLTYEQYF
TRBJ2-7	TRBV10-2	-	-	TGCGCCAGCAGTGTTCTGGGGGCGGTCGAGCAGTACTTC	CASSVLGAVEQYF
TRBJ2-4	TRBV28	-	-	TGTGCCAGCAGTATCCAGGGGATATCCAAAAACATTCAGTACTTC	CASSIQGISKNIQYF